The 7 T cell receptor beta chains presented below share a single source sample, sequenced in a study of CD8 T cells in Susac syndrome. Reverse transcription used roughly 0.45 to 1 ug RNA and random hexamers. Each CDR3 protein is one row after TCRdb ran MiXCR on the immunoSEQ multiplex PCR reads. The table shows almost 450,000 distinct CDR3 sequences, with around 85% occurring only once. Material: CD8+ T cells from PBMCs. The source of these receptors is a human donor with multiple sclerosis.

The V call is TRBV3-1, the J call TRBJ1-1, with TRBD1 matching 10 bases. CDR1 LGHDT and CDR2 YNNKEL come from the germline V gene (reference sequence). The V and J ends lost 8 bases and 3 bases, in that order; junction bases with no gene match: 15. CDR3 size: 17 residues. The CDR3 is CASGPIQRQGADTEAFF. The CDR3 DNA follows: TGTGCCAGCGGCCCAATACAGAGACAGGGGGCCGACACTGAAGCTTTCTTT.

V gene TRBV20-1 combines with J gene TRBJ1-1; D is uncertain. In germline, CDR1 is DFQATT, CDR2 SNEGSKA (reference sequence). V was pared by 4 bases and J by 0 bases, with 12 bases between. The CDR3 totals 14 residues. The CDR3 protein is CSAKRTVVNTEAFF. CDR3 sequence (DNA): TGCAGTGCTAAACGGACGGTTGTGAACACTGAAGCTTTCTTT.

The chain recombines TRBV18 with TRBJ2-3; D remains ambiguous. Germline CDR1 and CDR2: KGHSH and LQKENI. The ends were cut back, 2 bases at V and 1 base at J, with 7 bases in the middle. The CDR3 sequence is 14 residues long. The DNA for the CDR3 is TGTGCCAGCTCACCAGGTGCCGGCACAGATACGCAGTATTTT. Translating it yields CASSPGAGTDTQYF.

The J gene is TRBJ2-3, the V gene TRBV30; 10 bases line up with TRBD2. Unmatched junction bases numbered 4, after V lost 2 bases and J lost 2 bases. The CDR3 sequence is 15 residues long. Germline V CDR1 and CDR2: GTSNPN, SVGIG (reference sequence). Here the CDR3 DNA reads TGTGCCTGGAGTAGTAGCGGGGGGCCCACAGATACGCAGTATTTT. It codes for CAWSSSGGPTDTQYF.

The chain carries TRBV5-1 and TRBJ2-7; 14 nucleotides match TRBD2. Trimming took 2 bases from V and 0 from J; bases not matched to a gene: 16. Germline values: CDR1 SGHRS, CDR2 YFSETQ. This CDR3 has 21 amino acids. DNA of the CDR3: TGCGCCAGCAGCTTAACCGGGACTAGCGGGAGAGACCCCCGAAGCTCCTACGAGCAGTACTTC. Its translation: CASSLTGTSGRDPRSSYEQYF.

This sequence joins TRBV6-5 and TRBJ2-1; possible D gene TRBD2, 5 bases. The germline V and J ends were trimmed by 1 base and 2 bases, with 9 bases remaining between them. This CDR3 is built from 15 residues. Per germline, CDR1 MNHEY and CDR2 SVGAGI. CDR3 residues: CASSYLLGAYNEQFF. As DNA, the CDR3 is TGTGCCAGCAGTTACTTACTAGGTGCCTACAATGAGCAGTTCTTC.

The chain joins TRBV5-4 to TRBJ2-4; TRBD1 aligns across 8 bases. Germline CDR1 and CDR2: SGHNT and YYREEE (reference sequence). The CDR3 totals 16 residues. The J segment lost 4 bases and the V segment lost 4 bases, leaving 10 bases of the junction unmatched. The CDR3 DNA reads as TGTGCCAGCAGCGTGCTCGGACAGGGAAGGAAAAACATTCAGTACTTC. This translates into CASSVLGQGRKNIQYF.